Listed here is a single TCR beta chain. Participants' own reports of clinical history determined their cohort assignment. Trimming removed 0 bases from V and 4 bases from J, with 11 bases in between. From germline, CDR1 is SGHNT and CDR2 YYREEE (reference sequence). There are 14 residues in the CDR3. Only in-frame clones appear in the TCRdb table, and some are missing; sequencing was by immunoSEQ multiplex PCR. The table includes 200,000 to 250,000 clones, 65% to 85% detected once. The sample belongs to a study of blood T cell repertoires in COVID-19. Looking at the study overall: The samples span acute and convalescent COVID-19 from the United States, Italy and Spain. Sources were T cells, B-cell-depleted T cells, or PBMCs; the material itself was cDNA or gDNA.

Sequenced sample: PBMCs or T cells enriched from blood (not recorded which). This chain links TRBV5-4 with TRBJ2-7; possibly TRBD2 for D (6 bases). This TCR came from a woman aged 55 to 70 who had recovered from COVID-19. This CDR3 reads CASSLGGARYEQYF. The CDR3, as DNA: TGTGCCAGCAGCTTGGGCGGGGCGCGATACGAGCAGTACTTC.